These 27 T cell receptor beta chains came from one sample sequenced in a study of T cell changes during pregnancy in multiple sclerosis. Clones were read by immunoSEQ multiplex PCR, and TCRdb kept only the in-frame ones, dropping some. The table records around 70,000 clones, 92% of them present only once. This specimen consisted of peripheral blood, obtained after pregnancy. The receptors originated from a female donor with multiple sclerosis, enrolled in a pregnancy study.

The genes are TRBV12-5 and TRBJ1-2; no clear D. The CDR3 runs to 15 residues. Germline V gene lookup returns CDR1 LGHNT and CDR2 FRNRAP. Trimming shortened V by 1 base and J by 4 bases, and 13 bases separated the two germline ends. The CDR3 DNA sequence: TGTGCTAGTGGTTTGGGCGGGTTTCTGGGCTATGGCTACACCTTC. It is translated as CASGLGGFLGYGYTF.

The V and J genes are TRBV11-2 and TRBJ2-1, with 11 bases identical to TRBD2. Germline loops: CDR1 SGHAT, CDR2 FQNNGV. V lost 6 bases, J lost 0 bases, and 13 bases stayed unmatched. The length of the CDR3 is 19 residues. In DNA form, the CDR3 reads TGTGCCAGCAGTTTCTGGCGGACTAGCGGGTGGAGCTCCTACAATGAGCAGTTCTTC. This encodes CASSFWRTSGWSSYNEQFF. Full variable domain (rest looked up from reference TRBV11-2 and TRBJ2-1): EAGVAQSPRYKIIEKRQSVAFWCNPISGHATLYWYQQILGQGPKLLIQFQNNGVVDDSQLPKDRFSAERLKGVDSTLKIQPAKLEDSAVYLCASSFWRTSGWSSYNEQFFGPGTRLTVL.

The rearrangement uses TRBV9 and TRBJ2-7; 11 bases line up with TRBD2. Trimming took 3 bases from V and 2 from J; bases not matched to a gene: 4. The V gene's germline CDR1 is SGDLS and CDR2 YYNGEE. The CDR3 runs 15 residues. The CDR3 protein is CASSAGLAVTYEQYF. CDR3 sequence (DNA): TGTGCCAGCAGCGCGGGACTAGCGGTAACCTACGAGCAGTACTTC.

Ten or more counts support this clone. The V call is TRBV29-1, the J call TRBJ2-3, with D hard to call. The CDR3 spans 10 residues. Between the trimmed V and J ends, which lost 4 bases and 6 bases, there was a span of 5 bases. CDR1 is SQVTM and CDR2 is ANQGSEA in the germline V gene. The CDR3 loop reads CSVGSDTQYF. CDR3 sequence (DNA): TGCAGCGTTGGTAGCGATACGCAGTATTTT.

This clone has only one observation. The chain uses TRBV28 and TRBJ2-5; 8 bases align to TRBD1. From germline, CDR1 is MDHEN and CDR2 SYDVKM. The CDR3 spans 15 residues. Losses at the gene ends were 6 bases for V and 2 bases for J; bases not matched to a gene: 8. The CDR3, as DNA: TGTGCCAGCAGCCGCGGACAGGGTTCGCAAGAGACCCAGTACTTC. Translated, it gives CASSRGQGSQETQYF.

CDR3 bases: TGTGCCAGCAGTAAAGGGACAGGGATCTACGAGCAGTACTTC. Encoded protein: CASSKGTGIYEQYF. The rearrangement links TRBV27 to TRBJ2-7; 9 nucleotides match TRBD1. There are 14 residues in the CDR3. Germline CDR1 MNHEY, CDR2 SMNVEV (reference sequence). After removal of 5 bases from V and 3 bases from J, the junction contained 5 bases not matched to a gene.

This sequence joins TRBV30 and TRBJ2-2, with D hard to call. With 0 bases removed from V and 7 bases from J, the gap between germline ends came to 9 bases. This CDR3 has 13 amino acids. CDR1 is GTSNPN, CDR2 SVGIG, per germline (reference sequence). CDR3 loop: CAWSVSRVGELFF. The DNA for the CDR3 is TGTGCCTGGAGTGTAAGCCGTGTCGGGGAGCTGTTTTTT.

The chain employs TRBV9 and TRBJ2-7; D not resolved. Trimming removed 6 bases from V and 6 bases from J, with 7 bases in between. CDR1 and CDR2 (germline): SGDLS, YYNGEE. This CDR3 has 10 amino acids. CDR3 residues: CASTIFEQYF. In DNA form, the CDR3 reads TGTGCCAGCACCATTTTCGAGCAGTACTTC.

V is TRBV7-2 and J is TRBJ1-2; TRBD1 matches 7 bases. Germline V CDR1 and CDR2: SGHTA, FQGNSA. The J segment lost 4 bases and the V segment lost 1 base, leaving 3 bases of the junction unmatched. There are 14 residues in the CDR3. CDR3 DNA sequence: TGTGCCAGCAGCTTAGTAGGGGACAGCTATGGCTACACCTTC. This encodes CASSLVGDSYGYTF.

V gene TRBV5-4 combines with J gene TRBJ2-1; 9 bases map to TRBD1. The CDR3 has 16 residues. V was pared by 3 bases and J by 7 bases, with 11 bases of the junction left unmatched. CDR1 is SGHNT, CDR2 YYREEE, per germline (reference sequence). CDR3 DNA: TGTGCCAGCAGCTCGCCACGGGACAGGGACAGGAATGAGCAGTTCTTC. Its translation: CASSSPRDRDRNEQFF. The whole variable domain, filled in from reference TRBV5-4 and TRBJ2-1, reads ETGVTQSPTHLIKTRGQQVTLRCSSQSGHNTVSWYQQALGQGPQFIFQYYREEENGRGNFPPRFSGLQFPNYSSELNVNALELDDSALYLCASSSPRDRDRNEQFFGPGTRLTVL.

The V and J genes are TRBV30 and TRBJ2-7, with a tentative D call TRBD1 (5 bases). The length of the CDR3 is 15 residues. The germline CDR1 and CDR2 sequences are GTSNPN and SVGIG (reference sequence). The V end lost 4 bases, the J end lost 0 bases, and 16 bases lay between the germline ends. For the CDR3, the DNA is TGTGCCTGGAAACCCCCAGGGCAGTCCTCCTACGAGCAGTACTTC. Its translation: CAWKPPGQSSYEQYF.

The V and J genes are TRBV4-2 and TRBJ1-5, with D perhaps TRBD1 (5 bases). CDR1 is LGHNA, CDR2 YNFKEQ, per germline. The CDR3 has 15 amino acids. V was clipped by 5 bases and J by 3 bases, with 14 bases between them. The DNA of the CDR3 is TGTGCCAGCAGCGGGGTTCAGGGTCCCAATCAGCCCCAGCATTTT. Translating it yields CASSGVQGPNQPQHF.

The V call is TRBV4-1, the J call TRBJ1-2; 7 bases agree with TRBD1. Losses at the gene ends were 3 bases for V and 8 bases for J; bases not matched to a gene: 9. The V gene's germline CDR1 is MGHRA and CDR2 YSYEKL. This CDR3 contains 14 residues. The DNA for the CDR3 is TGCGCCAGCAGCCACCCGACAGGGAATGGCGGCTACACCTTC. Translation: CASSHPTGNGGYTF.

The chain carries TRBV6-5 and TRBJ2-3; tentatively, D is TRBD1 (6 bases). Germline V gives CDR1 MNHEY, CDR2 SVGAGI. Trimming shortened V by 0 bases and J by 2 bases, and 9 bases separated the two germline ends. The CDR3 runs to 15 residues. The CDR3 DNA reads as TGTGCCAGCAGTTACTCGTACAGGGACACAGATACGCAGTATTTT. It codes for CASSYSYRDTDTQYF.

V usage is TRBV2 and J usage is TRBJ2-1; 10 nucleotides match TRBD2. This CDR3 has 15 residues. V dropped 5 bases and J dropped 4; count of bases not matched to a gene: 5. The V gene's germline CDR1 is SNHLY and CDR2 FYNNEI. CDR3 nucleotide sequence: TGTGCCAGCAGTAGCGGGAGGGCCAGTTACAATGAGCAGTTCTTC. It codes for CASSSGRASYNEQFF.

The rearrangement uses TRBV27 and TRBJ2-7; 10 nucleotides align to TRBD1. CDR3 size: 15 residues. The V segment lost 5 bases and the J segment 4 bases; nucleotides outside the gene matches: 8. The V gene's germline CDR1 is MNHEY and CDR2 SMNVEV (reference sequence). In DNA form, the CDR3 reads TGTGCCAGCAGTCCTAAACCGGGACAGGGGTACGAGCAGTACTTC. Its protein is CASSPKPGQGYEQYF.

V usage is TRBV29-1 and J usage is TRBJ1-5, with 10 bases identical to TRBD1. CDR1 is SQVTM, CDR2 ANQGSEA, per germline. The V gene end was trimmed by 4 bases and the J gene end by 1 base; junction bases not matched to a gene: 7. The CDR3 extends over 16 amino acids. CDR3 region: CSVGIGQGDSNQPQHF. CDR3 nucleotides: TGCAGCGTTGGAATCGGACAGGGGGACAGCAATCAGCCCCAGCATTTT.

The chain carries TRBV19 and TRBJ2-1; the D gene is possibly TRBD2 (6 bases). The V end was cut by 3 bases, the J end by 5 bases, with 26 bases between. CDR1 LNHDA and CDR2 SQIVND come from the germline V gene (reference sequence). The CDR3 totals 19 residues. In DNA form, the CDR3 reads TGTGCCAGTAGTATTCTCACTTTTCGCGGGATATCTGTCCACAATGAGCAGTTCTTC. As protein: CASSILTFRGISVHNEQFF.

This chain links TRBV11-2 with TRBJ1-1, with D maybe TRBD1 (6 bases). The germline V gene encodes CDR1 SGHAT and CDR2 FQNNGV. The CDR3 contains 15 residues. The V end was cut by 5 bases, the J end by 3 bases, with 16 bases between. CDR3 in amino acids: CASSPHRAGDTEAFF. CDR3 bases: TGTGCCAGCAGCCCTCACAGGGCCGGGGACACTGAAGCTTTCTTT.

CDR3 protein: CASSLDGRVSQPQHF. CDR3 coding DNA: TGTGCCAGCAGCTTAGATGGGCGGGTTAGCCAGCCCCAGCATTTT. The chain has TRBV11-2 and TRBJ1-5; D gene unclear. Trimming took 0 bases from V and 7 from J, leaving 13 bases between them. This CDR3 contains 15 residues. CDR1 is SGHAT, CDR2 FQNNGV, per germline.

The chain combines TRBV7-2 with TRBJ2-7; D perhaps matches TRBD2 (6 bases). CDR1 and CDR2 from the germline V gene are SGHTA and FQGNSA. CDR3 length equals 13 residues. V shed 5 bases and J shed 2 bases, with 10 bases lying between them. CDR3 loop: CASSPAGPYEQYF. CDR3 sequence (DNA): TGTGCCAGCAGCCCTGCGGGGCCCTACGAGCAGTACTTC. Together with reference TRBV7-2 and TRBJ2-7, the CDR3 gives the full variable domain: GAGVSQSPSNKVTEKGKDVELRCDPISGHTALYWYRQSLGQGLEFLIYFQGNSAPDKSGLPSDRFSAERTGGSVSTLTIQRTQQEDSAVYLCASSPAGPYEQYFGPGTRLTVT.

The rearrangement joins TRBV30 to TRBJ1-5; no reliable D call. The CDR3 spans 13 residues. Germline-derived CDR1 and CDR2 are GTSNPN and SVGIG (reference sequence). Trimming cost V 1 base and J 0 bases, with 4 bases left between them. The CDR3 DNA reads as TGTGCCTGGAGTGGACATAGCAATCAGCCCCAGCATTTT. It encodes CAWSGHSNQPQHF. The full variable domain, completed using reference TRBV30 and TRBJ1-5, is SQTIHQWPATLVQPVGSPLSLECTVEGTSNPNLYWYRQAAGRGLQLLFYSVGIGQISSEVPQNLSASRPQDRQFILSSKKLLLSDSGFYLCAWSGHSNQPQHFGDGTRLSIL.

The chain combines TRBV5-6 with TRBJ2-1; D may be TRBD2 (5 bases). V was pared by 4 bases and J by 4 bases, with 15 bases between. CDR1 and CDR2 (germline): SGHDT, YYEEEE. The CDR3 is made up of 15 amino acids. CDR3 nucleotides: TGTGCCAGCAGCAAAGCGGTTAGGGCTTACAATGAGCAGTTCTTC. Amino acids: CASSKAVRAYNEQFF. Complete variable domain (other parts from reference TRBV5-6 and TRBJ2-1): DAGVTQSPTHLIKTRGQQVTLRCSPKSGHDTVSWYQQALGQGPQFIFQYYEEEERQRGNFPDRFSGHQFPNYSSELNVNALLLGDSALYLCASSKAVRAYNEQFFGPGTRLTVL.

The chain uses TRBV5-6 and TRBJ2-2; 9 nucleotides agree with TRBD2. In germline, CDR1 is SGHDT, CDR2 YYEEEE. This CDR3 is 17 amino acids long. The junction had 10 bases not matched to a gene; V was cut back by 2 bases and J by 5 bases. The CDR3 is CASSFFSGSFETGELFF. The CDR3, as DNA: TGTGCCAGCAGCTTCTTTAGCGGGAGTTTTGAGACCGGGGAGCTGTTTTTT. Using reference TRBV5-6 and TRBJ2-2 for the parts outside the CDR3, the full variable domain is DAGVTQSPTHLIKTRGQQVTLRCSPKSGHDTVSWYQQALGQGPQFIFQYYEEEERQRGNFPDRFSGHQFPNYSSELNVNALLLGDSALYLCASSFFSGSFETGELFFGEGSRLTVL.

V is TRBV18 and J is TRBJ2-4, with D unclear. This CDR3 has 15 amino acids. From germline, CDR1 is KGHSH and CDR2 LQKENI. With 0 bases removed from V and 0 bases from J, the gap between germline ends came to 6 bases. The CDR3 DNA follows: TGTGCCAGCTCACCACCAAGCGAAGCCAAAAACATTCAGTACTTC. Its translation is CASSPPSEAKNIQYF.

In nucleotides, the CDR3 is TGTGCCAGTAGTGTCAGGGGCTCGACGTACCAAGAGACCCAGTACTTC. The encoded protein is CASSVRGSTYQETQYF. This chain connects TRBV19 to TRBJ2-5; tentative D call: TRBD1 (6 bases). With 5 bases removed from V and 0 bases from J, the gap between germline ends came to 16 bases. The germline V gene has CDR1 LNHDA and CDR2 SQIVND (reference sequence). The CDR3 covers 16 residues.

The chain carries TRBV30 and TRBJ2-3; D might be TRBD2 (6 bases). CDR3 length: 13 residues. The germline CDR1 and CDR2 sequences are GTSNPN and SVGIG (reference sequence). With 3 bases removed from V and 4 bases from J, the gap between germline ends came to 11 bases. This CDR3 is CAWRKREADTQYF. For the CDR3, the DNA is TGTGCCTGGAGGAAGAGGGAGGCAGATACGCAGTATTTT.